This T cell receptor beta chain was recovered during a study of blood T cell repertoires in COVID-19. Study background: Specimens from acute and convalescent COVID-19 originated in the United States, Italy and Spain. Sources were T cells, B-cell-depleted T cells, or PBMCs; the material itself was cDNA or gDNA.

V lost 5 bases and J lost 5; bases outside the gene matches: 6. Germline lookup yields CDR1 SGHTA and CDR2 FQGNSA. The length of the CDR3 is 15 residues. Original data processing: Estimated nucleated cell counts came from reference gene primer amplification. The protocol was immunoSEQ multiplex PCR, while the TCRdb copy is restricted to in-frame clones and leaves out a portion. The V and J calls and clone size were taken over from that table, and D and trimming were inferred from the DNA. The data show about 65,000 clones, more than 80% seen once. The TCR was taken from an elderly man with acute or convalescent COVID-19. The sequenced sample consisted of peripheral blood. J is TRBJ2-1 and V is TRBV7-2; 10 bases match TRBD2. The CDR3 loop is CASSPQRGGHNEQFF. Written as DNA, the CDR3 is TGTGCCAGCAGCCCACAGCGGGGGGGGCACAATGAGCAGTTCTTC.